The next 2 T cell receptor beta chains were all read from a single sample in a study of T cells in narcolepsy. The method was immunoSEQ multiplex PCR; TCRdb's version includes in-frame clones alone and lacks a portion of them. The sample has over 15,000 clones, 65% to 90% seen once. Sample: memory (CD45RA-) CD4+ T cells from blood. These receptors all come from a human donor in good health.

J is TRBJ2-1 and V is TRBV5-8; 10 bases align to TRBD2. J gave up 3 bases and V 2 bases, and 2 bases lay outside the gene matches. There are 15 residues in the CDR3. Germline V gives CDR1 SGHTS, CDR2 YDEGEE. CDR3 in amino acids: CASSLWTSGYNEQFF. As DNA, the CDR3 is TGTGCCAGCAGCTTATGGACTAGCGGCTACAATGAGCAGTTCTTC.

The rearrangement joins TRBV5-8 to TRBJ2-5, with D perhaps assigned TRBD1 or TRBD2 (5 bases each). The J call could be wrong; TRBJ2-7 is a better fit for the DNA end. Looked up from germline, CDR1 is SGHTS and CDR2 is YDEGEE. This CDR3 is built from 15 residues. In DNA, the CDR3 is TGTGCCAGCAGCAACGAACCGGGACGGAACTACGAGCAGTACTTC. Translating gives CASSNEPGRNYEQYF.